This T cell receptor beta chain was identified in a study of cytomegalovirus exposure and HLA in healthy donors. Study details: The 90 to 150 validation repertoires matched the 666 first-cohort repertoires in platform, a later analysis reported. Study results and limitations: Most TCRs appeared rarely, but some public TCRs recurred in many donors. A few CMV-associated chains were confirmed in vitro to be specific for CMV antigens.

Comment on this clone: Its antigen remains unknown.

The CDR3 runs 16 residues. The V gene lost 1 base and the J gene lost 7 bases, with 16 bases spanning the gap. Per germline, CDR1 SEHNR and CDR2 FQNEAQ (reference sequence). Repertoires were generated with immunoSEQ multiplex PCR, while TCRdb's copy carries only in-frame clones and drops some. The table records tens of thousands of clones, approximately 95% of them present only once. The approximately 120-subject validation cohort, separate from the approximately 670-subject first cohort, included the donors. The sequence came from a man aged 18 to 29 in good health and CMV-seropositive. The source material was PBMCs. The gene calls are TRBV7-9 and TRBJ1-4, with a possible D match to TRBD1 (5 bases). Here the CDR3 reads CASSLGVGPDGEKLFF. DNA for the CDR3: TGTGCCAGCAGCTTAGGGGTGGGGCCAGATGGTGAAAAACTGTTTTTT.